The source of this T cell receptor beta chain is a study of human CD8 memory T cell subsets. Study-level points and caveats: Stem-like memory and precursor exhausted T cell repertoires had very little in common with each other.

TCR beta was sequenced from UMI-tagged 5' RACE libraries. TCRdb processed the 5' RACE reads again and assigns one entry to each CDR3 protein, with no DNA. The repertoire table contains some 4,100 distinct CDR3 sequences. The starting material, duplicate vials of 150,000 sorted CD8+ T cells per subset, provided the RNA. This clonotype is deemed medium-sized by its frequency. Its target is not known. The CDR3 length is 13 residues. Input material: CD8+ effector memory T cells (TEM) sorted from PBMCs. Subset denoted: effector memory CD8 T cells, CCR7- CD45RO+ CD95+. This chain joins TRBV12-3 or TRBV12-4 and TRBJ2-1; TCRdb selects TRBD2, and the lack of DNA leaves this call unchecked. The receptor was derived from a human donor in good health. This chain's CDR3 is CASSPPEGEEQFF.